This entry concerns a single TCR beta chain. Its antigen is unidentified. Sequencing of the DNA from cultured CD4+ T cells was carried out with the Oncomine TCR Beta short-read assay. TCRdb reprocessed the PCR reads via MiXCR and lists one record per CDR3 protein. The sample consists of 12,000 or so distinct CDR3 sequences, almost 65% of them appearing once. The germline V gene encodes CDR1 SGHTA and CDR2 FQGNSA. The CDR3 loop spans 15 amino acids. V lost 5 bases and J 3 bases, leaving 16 bases between the germline ends. Treatment here: approximately 11-day PBMC culture with coronavirus spike peptide pools or control peptides (ViraFEST assay). These data come from a study of vaccination and CD4 T cells after COVID-19. Study-level information: In the convalescent group, nasal swab PCR was SARS-CoV-2 positive; about 10 cases were mild and one severe. Stimulation of cells relied on overlapping spike peptides derived from SARS-CoV-2, HCoV-NL63, HCoV-OC43 and HCoV-229E.

The sample comprised CD4+ T cells from blood, cultured in vitro. The chain is built from TRBV7-2 and TRBJ2-5; weak D call: TRBD1 (5 bases). This sequence originates from a human donor who had recovered from COVID-19. As DNA, the CDR3 is TGTGCCAGCAGCCATCAGTGGAGCAGGGAAGAGACCCAGTACTTC. This translates into CASSHQWSREETQYF.